These T cell receptor beta chains were read from a single sample in a study of shared clonotypes between healthy human individuals. Profiling relied on immunoSEQ multiplex PCR, and the TCRdb table lists in-frame clones only, not all of them. The profile shows approximately 1,500,000 clones, 95% to 99% of them singletons. The sequenced sample consisted of naive CD4+ T cells sorted from blood. The source is a man aged 25-45 years in good health. Each CDR3 is given with its conserved first and last residue. The order of the fields is J gene, D gene, V gene, clone size, CDR3 DNA, CDR3 protein. A D gene is named only where the DNA matches it firmly. Not every row has a clone size; where given, it reads once, few, many or a size class.

J: TRBJ2-7
D: .
V: TRBV6-6
size: .
DNA: TGTGCCAGCAGTTACGTCGGCCCAAAGAGCGAGCAGTACTTC
CDR3: CASSYVGPKSEQYF

J: TRBJ1-1
D: .
V: TRBV7-8
size: .
DNA: TGTGCCAGCAGCCCGGACAGATTTAAGAACACTGAAGCTTTCTTT
CDR3: CASSPDRFKNTEAFF

J: TRBJ2-7
D: .
V: TRBV19
size: .
DNA: TGTGCCAGTAGTCCCCGACACGGCTACGAGCAGTACTTC
CDR3: CASSPRHGYEQYF

J: TRBJ2-2
D: TRBD2
V: TRBV5-4
size: .
DNA: TGTGCCAGCAGCTTGGCGGGAGGGGTCACCGGGGAGCTGTTTTTT
CDR3: CASSLAGGVTGELFF

J: TRBJ2-7
D: TRBD2
V: TRBV27
size: .
DNA: TGTGCCAGCAGTCTGGCGGGAGTCTACGAGCAGTACTTC
CDR3: CASSLAGVYEQYF

J: TRBJ2-7
D: TRBD1
V: TRBV11-2
size: .
DNA: TGTGCCAGCAGCCCCGGGGACAGCGTGACCTACGAGCAGTACTTC
CDR3: CASSPGDSVTYEQYF

J: TRBJ2-1
D: .
V: TRBV28
size: .
DNA: TGTGCCAGCAGGCCAACCCTAAGCCCCACGGTCTTC
CDR3: CASRPTLSPTVF

J: TRBJ2-2
D: TRBD2
V: TRBV7-6
size: .
DNA: TGTGCCAGCAGCTTAATAGCGGGACCCGGGGAGCTGTTTTTT
CDR3: CASSLIAGPGELFF

J: TRBJ2-5
D: TRBD2
V: TRBV14
size: .
DNA: TGTGCCAGCAGCCAAGGTCGGCTAGCGGGAATTGAGACCCAGTACTTC
CDR3: CASSQGRLAGIETQYF

J: TRBJ2-3
D: .
V: TRBV2
size: .
DNA: TGTGCCAGCAGGGACACAGATACGCAGTATTTT
CDR3: CASRDTDTQYF

J: TRBJ2-5
D: .
V: TRBV4-1
size: .
DNA: TGCGCCAGCAGCCTTCGAGAGACCCAGTACTTC
CDR3: CASSLRETQYF

J: TRBJ2-1
D: .
V: TRBV27
size: .
DNA: TGTGCCAGCAGTTTCCTCCCGGGAACCTACAATGAGCAGTTCTTC
CDR3: CASSFLPGTYNEQFF

J: TRBJ2-7
D: .
V: TRBV7-7
size: .
DNA: TGTGCTAGCAGCTCTGGGACTGGAGGCTACGAGCAGTACTTC
CDR3: CASSSGTGGYEQYF

J: TRBJ2-5
D: .
V: TRBV27
size: .
DNA: TGTGCCAGCGGAAAGCTATATCAAGAGACCCAGTACTTC
CDR3: CASGKLYQETQYF

J: TRBJ1-3
D: .
V: TRBV6-5
size: once
DNA: TGTGCCAGCAGTTACTCGGGGGGTGGAGGAAACACCATATATTTT
CDR3: CASSYSGGGGNTIYF

J: TRBJ2-7
D: TRBD2
V: TRBV7-6
size: .
DNA: TGTGCCAGCAGCCGAACTAGCGGGGACTCCTACGAGCAGTACTTC
CDR3: CASSRTSGDSYEQYF

J: TRBJ2-2
D: TRBD1
V: TRBV9
size: .
DNA: TGTGCCAGCAGTCCGACAGGGGGCGCGATCGGGGAGCTGTTTTTT
CDR3: CASSPTGGAIGELFF

J: TRBJ2-4
D: .
V: TRBV23-1
size: .
DNA: TGCGCCAGCGGAGACAGCAGGGTGAAGTACTTC
CDR3: CASGDSRVKYF

J: TRBJ2-7
D: .
V: TRBV28
size: .
DNA: TGTGCCAGCAATATTAACCACAGGGACGAGCAGTACTTC
CDR3: CASNINHRDEQYF